This T cell receptor beta chain was captured by sequencing in a study of T cell responses to AZD1222 COVID-19 vaccine. Study-wide points: Clonal diversity was possibly underestimated; the donors were predominantly white British and more often female. Within unmutated variant regions lay the reported targets of nearly half of spike-specific TCRs. After the peak T cell response, and only then, were repertoires sampled.

V gave up 5 bases and J gave up 0 bases; unmatched junction bases: 6. The CDR3 covers 16 residues. CDR1 and CDR2 from the germline V gene are SGHVS and FQNEAQ. This clone has only one observation. Its antigen is not identified. Combined were second doses at about 4 or about 12 weeks. This table comes from immunoSEQ multiplex PCR, and its TCRdb copy is limited to in-frame clones, with some not included. The data hold about 120,000 clones, with about 92% observed a single time. The sequence was collected from an adult who received the AZD1222 COVID-19 vaccine. The sample was peripheral blood, taken 28 days after the second AZD1222 dose. V gene TRBV7-8 combines with J gene TRBJ2-3, with 9 bases identical to TRBD2. This chain's CDR3 is CASSPRLAGSTDTQYF. The CDR3 DNA reads TGTGCCAGCAGCCCCAGGCTAGCGGGAAGCACAGATACGCAGTATTTT. Filled out from reference TRBV7-8 and TRBJ2-3, the complete variable domain reads GAGVSQSPRYKVAKRGQDVALRCDPISGHVSLFWYQQALGQGPEFLTYFQNEAQLDKSGLPSDRFFAERPEGSVSTLKIQRTQQEDSAVYLCASSPRLAGSTDTQYFGPGTRLTVL.